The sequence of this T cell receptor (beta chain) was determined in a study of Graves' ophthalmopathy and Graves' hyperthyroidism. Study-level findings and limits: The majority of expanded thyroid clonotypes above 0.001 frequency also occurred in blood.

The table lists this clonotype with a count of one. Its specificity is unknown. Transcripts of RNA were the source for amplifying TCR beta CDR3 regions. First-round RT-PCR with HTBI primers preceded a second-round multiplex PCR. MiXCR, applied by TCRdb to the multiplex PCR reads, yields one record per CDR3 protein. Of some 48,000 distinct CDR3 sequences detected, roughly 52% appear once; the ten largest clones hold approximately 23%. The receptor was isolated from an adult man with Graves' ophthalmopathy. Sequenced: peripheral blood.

The CDR3 loop is CASSLRQENNYGYTF. The DNA of the CDR3 is TGTGCCAGCAGCTTGAGACAGGAGAACAACTATGGCTACACCTTC. The V gene is TRBV5-4, the J gene TRBJ1-2; tentatively, D is TRBD1 (6 bases). This CDR3 is built from 15 residues. The germline V gene has CDR1 SGHNT and CDR2 YYREEE (reference sequence). V was shortened by 1 base and J by 2 bases, with 12 bases between the two germline ends.